This section outlines one TCR beta chain sequence together with its context. Germline V gene sequence: CDR1 GTSNPN, CDR2 SVGIG (reference sequence). The CDR3 extends over 15 amino acids. J gave up 6 bases and V 3 bases, and 9 bases lay outside the gene matches. The sample belongs to a study of blood T cell repertoires in COVID-19. Study-level background: Whether acute or convalescent, the COVID-19 samples came from the United States, Italy and Spain.

As handled by the study authors: Amplification of reference gene primers provided the estimated nucleated cell counts. Libraries were prepared by immunoSEQ multiplex PCR; TCRdb keeps only in-frame clonotypes and omits some of them. Clone size and V and J calls were adopted from that table, with D and trimming inferred from the DNA. The data hold fewer than 500,000 clones, with roughly 80% observed a single time. Material: peripheral blood. The chain has TRBV30 and TRBJ2-7; 12 nucleotides match TRBD1. This TCR derives from a human donor with acute or convalescent COVID-19. The donor label of this sample is uncertain. The CDR3 protein is CAWRPGGTGGFEQYF. DNA for the CDR3: TGTGCCTGGAGGCCCGGGGGGACAGGGGGCTTCGAGCAGTACTTC. The full variable domain, rest sourced from reference TRBV30 and TRBJ2-7, is SQTIHQWPATLVQPVGSPLSLECTVEGTSNPNLYWYRQAAGRGLQLLFYSVGIGQISSEVPQNLSASRPQDRQFILSSKKLLLSDSGFYLCAWRPGGTGGFEQYFGPGTRLTVT.